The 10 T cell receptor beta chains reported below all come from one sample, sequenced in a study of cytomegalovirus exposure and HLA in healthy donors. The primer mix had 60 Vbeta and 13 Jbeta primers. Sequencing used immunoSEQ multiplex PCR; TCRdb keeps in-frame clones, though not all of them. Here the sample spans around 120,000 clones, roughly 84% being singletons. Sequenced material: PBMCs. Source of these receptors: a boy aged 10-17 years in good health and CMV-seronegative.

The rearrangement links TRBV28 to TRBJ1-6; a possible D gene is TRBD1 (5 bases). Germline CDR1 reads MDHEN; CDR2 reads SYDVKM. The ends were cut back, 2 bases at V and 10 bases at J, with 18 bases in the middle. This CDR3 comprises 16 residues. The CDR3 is CASSLGGGSSESPLHF. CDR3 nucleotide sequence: TGTGCCAGCAGTTTAGGCGGGGGGAGTTCGGAATCACCCCTCCACTTT.

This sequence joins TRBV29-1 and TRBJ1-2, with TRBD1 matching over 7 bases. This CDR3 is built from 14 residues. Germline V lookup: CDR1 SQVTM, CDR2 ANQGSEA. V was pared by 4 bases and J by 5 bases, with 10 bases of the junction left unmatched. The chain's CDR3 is CSVGAEGAWYGYTF. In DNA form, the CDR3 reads TGCAGCGTTGGGGCGGAGGGGGCATGGTATGGCTACACCTTC. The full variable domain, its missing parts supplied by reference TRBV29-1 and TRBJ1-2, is SAVISQKPSRDICQRGTSLTIQCQVDSQVTMMFWYRQQPGQSLTLIATANQGSEATYESGFVIDKFPISRPNLTFSTLTVSNMSPEDSSIYLCSVGAEGAWYGYTFGSGTRLTVV.

The CDR3 DNA reads TGTGCCAGCAGCTTAGTAGACGGGGAGACCCAGTACTTC. Translated: CASSLVDGETQYF. This sequence joins TRBV7-6 and TRBJ2-5; D unresolved. V dropped 1 base and J dropped 5 bases, with 8 bases sitting between them. CDR1 SGHVS and CDR2 FNYEAQ come from the germline V gene. The CDR3 consists of 13 residues.

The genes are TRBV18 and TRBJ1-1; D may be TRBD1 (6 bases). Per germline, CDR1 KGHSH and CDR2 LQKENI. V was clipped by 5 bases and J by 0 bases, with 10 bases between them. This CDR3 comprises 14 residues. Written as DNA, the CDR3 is TGTGCCAGCTCAATGACAGGTTTGAACACTGAAGCTTTCTTT. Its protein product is CASSMTGLNTEAFF.

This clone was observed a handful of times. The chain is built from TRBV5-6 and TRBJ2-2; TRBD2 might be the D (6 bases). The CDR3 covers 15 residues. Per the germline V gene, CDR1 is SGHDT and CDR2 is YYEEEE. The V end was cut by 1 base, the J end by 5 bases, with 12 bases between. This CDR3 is CASSLPPGTTGELFF. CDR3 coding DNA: TGTGCCAGCAGCTTGCCCCCCGGGACTACCGGGGAGCTGTTTTTT.

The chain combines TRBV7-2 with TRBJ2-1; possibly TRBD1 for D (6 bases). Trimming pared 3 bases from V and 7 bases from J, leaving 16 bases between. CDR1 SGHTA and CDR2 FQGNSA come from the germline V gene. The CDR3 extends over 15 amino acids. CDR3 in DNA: TGTGCCAGCAGCTTGGTCCAGGGGCGCCGGAATGAGCAGTTCTTC. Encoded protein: CASSLVQGRRNEQFF.

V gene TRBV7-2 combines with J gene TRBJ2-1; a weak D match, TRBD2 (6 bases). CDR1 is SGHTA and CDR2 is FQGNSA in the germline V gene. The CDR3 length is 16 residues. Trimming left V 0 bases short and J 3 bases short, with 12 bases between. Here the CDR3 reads CASSLARGGVYNEQFF. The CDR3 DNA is TGTGCCAGCAGCTTAGCCCGGGGAGGAGTCTACAATGAGCAGTTCTTC.

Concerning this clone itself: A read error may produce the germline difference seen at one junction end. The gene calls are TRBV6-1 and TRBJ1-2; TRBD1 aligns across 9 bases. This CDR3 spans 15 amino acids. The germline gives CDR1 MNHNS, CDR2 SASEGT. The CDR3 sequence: CASSEGQGLGYGYPF. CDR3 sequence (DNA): TGTGCCAGCAGTGAGGGACAGGGTCTCGGCTATGGCTACCCCTTC.

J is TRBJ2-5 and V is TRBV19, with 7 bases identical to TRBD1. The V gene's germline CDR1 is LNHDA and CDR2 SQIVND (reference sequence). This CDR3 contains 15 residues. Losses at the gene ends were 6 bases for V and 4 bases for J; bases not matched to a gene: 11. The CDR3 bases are TGTGCCAGTAGCGAACACCCGACAGGGACAGAGACCCAGTACTTC. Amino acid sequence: CASSEHPTGTETQYF.

The CDR3 DNA is TGCGCCAGCAGCTCGACTAGCGTAAGCACAGATACGCAGTATTTT. Translated, it gives CASSSTSVSTDTQYF. This chain connects TRBV5-1 to TRBJ2-3; 8 positions match TRBD2. The CDR3 has 15 amino acids. Germline loops: CDR1 SGHRS, CDR2 YFSETQ. Germline trimming cut 3 bases from V and 0 bases from J; bases unmatched to any gene: 3.